The rows below give T cell receptor beta chains drawn from one sample of a study of T cell responses to AZD1222 COVID-19 vaccine. Libraries were prepared by immunoSEQ multiplex PCR; TCRdb keeps only in-frame clonotypes and omits some of them. The table shows around 120,000 clones, with approximately 90% occurring only once. Sample: peripheral blood, taken 28 days after the second AZD1222 dose. All receptors derive from an adult who received the AZD1222 COVID-19 vaccine. Both conserved end residues are part of each CDR3. Fields, in order: D gene, clone size, V gene, J gene, CDR3 DNA, CDR3 protein. A D gene is named only where the DNA matches it firmly. Some rows mark clone size as missing; the rest say once, few, many or name a class of expanded clone.

-	-	TRBV7-9	TRBJ1-6	TGTGCCAGCAGCTCTCCCGATAATTCACCCCTCCACTTT	CASSSPDNSPLHF
-	-	TRBV30	TRBJ1-1	TGTGCCTGGAGCTTACAGGGGAACACTGAAGCTTTCTTT	CAWSLQGNTEAFF
-	-	TRBV6-2/TRBV6-3	TRBJ2-2	TGTGCCAGCAGTACCCAAGGTCGGTTAGTGACCGGGGAGCTGTTTTTT	CASSTQGRLVTGELFF
-	-	TRBV19	TRBJ2-3	TGTGCCAGTAGTAGGCGGGGGCCTAGCACAGATACGCAGTATTTT	CASSRRGPSTDTQYF
-	few	TRBV3-1/TRBV3-2	TRBJ1-1	TGTGCCAGCAGCCCCCATGGCAGCCTGAACGCTGAAGCTTTCTTT	CASSPHGSLNAEAFF
-	-	TRBV6-2/TRBV6-3	TRBJ1-4	TGTGCCAGCAGTTCATCACAGTACCGCAATGAAAAACTGTTTTTT	CASSSSQYRNEKLFF
-	-	TRBV11-1	TRBJ1-2	TGTGCCAGCAGCTTAAACACAGGGCAAGGAGGCTACACCTTC	CASSLNTGQGGYTF
TRBD1	-	TRBV19	TRBJ1-2	TGTGCCAGTAGTCTATTCTCGGGACAGGGCAGTGGCTACACCTTC	CASSLFSGQGSGYTF
-	-	TRBV7-3	TRBJ1-1	TGTGCCAGCAGCTTAAACGGGGGGCTCACTGAAGCTTTCTTT	CASSLNGGLTEAFF
-	-	TRBV7-2	TRBJ1-2	TGTGCCAGCAGCTTAGGCGGGGGAAGTTATGGCTACACCTTC	CASSLGGGSYGYTF
-	once	TRBV18	TRBJ2-7	TGTGCCAGCTCACCACAAGGCGCGGGTCTAAACTACGAGCAGTACTTC	CASSPQGAGLNYEQYF
-	-	TRBV7-9	TRBJ1-6	TGTGCCAGCAGCACGGGAGCAAGCTCCTATAATTCACCCCTCCACTTT	CASSTGASSYNSPLHF
-	-	TRBV9	TRBJ2-4	TGTGCCAGCAGCCCAACAGGGACCGCCCAAAACATTCAGTACTTC	CASSPTGTAQNIQYF
-	-	TRBV5-8	TRBJ2-1	TGTGCCAGCAGCTTAGGGCGGCAGGCATACAATGAGCAGTTCTTC	CASSLGRQAYNEQFF
-	-	TRBV4-3	TRBJ2-2	TGCGCCAGCAGCCTCCTAGGGACCGGGGAGCTGTTTTTT	CASSLLGTGELFF
-	-	TRBV24-1	TRBJ2-5	TGTGCCACCAGGGGGAAGGAGGGTCTAGAGACCCAGTACTTC	CATRGKEGLETQYF
TRBD1	-	TRBV7-9	TRBJ2-2	TGTGCCAGCAGCTCTGCGGGGACAGGGGCTGGACGGGAGCTGTTTTTT	CASSSAGTGAGRELFF
-	-	TRBV5-8	TRBJ2-5	TGTGCCAGCAGCTTGGCAGGGCTAAGGGAGACCCAGTACTTC	CASSLAGLRETQYF
-	-	TRBV9	TRBJ1-4	TGTGCCAGCAGCCCCCTCGGGGGGCAGGCGGAAAAACTGTTTTTT	CASSPLGGQAEKLFF
-	-	TRBV7-8	TRBJ2-7	TGTGCCAGCAGCCCTCGGACGGGCTCCTACGAGCAGTACTTC	CASSPRTGSYEQYF
-	-	TRBV6-1	TRBJ1-3	TGTGCCAGCAGTGAAGCGGGTCCAGGAAACACCATATATTTT	CASSEAGPGNTIYF
TRBD1	-	TRBV7-6	TRBJ2-7	TGTGCCAGCAGCTCGGGACAGTCCTCCGAGCAGTACTTC	CASSSGQSSEQYF
-	-	TRBV5-6	TRBJ1-2	TGTGCCAGCAGCCCTCGGGAGGCCTATGGCTACACCTTC	CASSPREAYGYTF
TRBD1	few	TRBV6-5	TRBJ1-1	TGTGCCAGCAGGGGACAGCGCCGGAGCTCTGAAGCTTTCTTT	CASRGQRRSSEAFF
TRBD1	-	TRBV6-5	TRBJ1-5	TGTGCCAGCACTATGGACAGGTCGGGGAATCAGCCCCAGCATTTT	CASTMDRSGNQPQHF
TRBD2	-	TRBV27	TRBJ2-3	TGTGCCAGCAGTTTCCTAGCGGGGGGGGGAGATACGCAGTATTTT	CASSFLAGGGDTQYF